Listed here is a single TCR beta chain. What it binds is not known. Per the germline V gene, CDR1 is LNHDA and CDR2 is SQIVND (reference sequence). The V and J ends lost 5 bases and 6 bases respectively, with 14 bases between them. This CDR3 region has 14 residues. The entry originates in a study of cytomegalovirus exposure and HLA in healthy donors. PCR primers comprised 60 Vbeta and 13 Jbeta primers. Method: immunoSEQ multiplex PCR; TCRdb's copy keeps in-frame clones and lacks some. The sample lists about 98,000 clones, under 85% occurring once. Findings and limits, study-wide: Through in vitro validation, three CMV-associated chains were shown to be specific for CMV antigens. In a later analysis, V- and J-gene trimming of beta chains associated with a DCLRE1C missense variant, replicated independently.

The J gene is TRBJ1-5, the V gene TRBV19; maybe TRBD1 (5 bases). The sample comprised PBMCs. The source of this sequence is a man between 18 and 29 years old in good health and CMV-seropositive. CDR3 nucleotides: TGTGCCAGTAGTTTCCAGGGTAACGGTCAGCCCCAGCATTTT. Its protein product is CASSFQGNGQPQHF.